Shown below are 20 T cell receptor beta chains from a single sample sequenced in a study of Graves' ophthalmopathy and Graves' hyperthyroidism. CDR3 regions of TCR beta were amplified from RNA transcripts. The library came from an HTBI-primed first-round RT-PCR and a second-round multiplex PCR. MiXCR, applied by TCRdb to the multiplex PCR reads, yields one record per CDR3 protein. Of under 350,000 distinct CDR3 sequences in the sample, around a sixth are singletons; the top ten hold around an eighth. Specimen: peripheral blood. The origin of the receptors is an adult man with Graves' ophthalmopathy.

This clonotype was recorded many times. As DNA, the CDR3 is TGCAGTGCTAGCGGTGAATTCAGATCTAGCGGATACTACGAGCAGTACTTC. Protein product: CSASGEFRSSGYYEQYF. The chain recombines TRBV20-1 with TRBJ2-7; 7 bases align to TRBD2. CDR3 length: 17 residues. V lost 3 bases and J lost 3; bases outside the gene matches: 17. Germline lookup yields CDR1 DFQATT and CDR2 SNEGSKA (reference sequence).

This clonotype was seen at least ten times. The chain is built from TRBV5-6 and TRBJ1-6; unclear D gene. CDR3 length: 16 residues. V lost 5 bases to trimming and J lost 0 bases, with 12 bases between them. Germline V gene lookup returns CDR1 SGHDT and CDR2 YYEEEE. The CDR3 nucleotides read TGTGCCAGCAGTAGAGATCTCTACTCCTATAATTCACCCCTCCACTTT. Encoded protein: CASSRDLYSYNSPLHF.

The chain links TRBV28 to TRBJ1-2, with D unclear. Per germline, CDR1 MDHEN and CDR2 SYDVKM. Trimming stripped 7 bases from V and 0 bases from J, with 6 bases between. The CDR3 extends over 12 amino acids. CDR3 in DNA: TGTGCCAGCAAGGGCCCTAACTATGGCTACACCTTC. This gives the protein CASKGPNYGYTF.

This clonotype was seen at least ten times. This sequence joins TRBV6-1 and TRBJ1-1; D not certain. The CDR3 loop spans 15 amino acids. CDR1 is MNHNS and CDR2 is SASEGT in the germline V gene. V was shortened by 2 bases and J by 0 bases, with 10 bases between the two germline ends. Here the CDR3 DNA reads TGTGCCAGCAGTGAATTCTCTCGGGTGAACACTGAAGCTTTCTTT. Protein: CASSEFSRVNTEAFF.

This clonotype was picked up many times. V is TRBV7-2 and J is TRBJ2-2, with D possibly being TRBD1 or TRBD2 (5 bases each). Germline-derived CDR1 and CDR2 are SGHTA and FQGNSA. V gave up 10 bases and J gave up 7 bases, with 19 bases separating them. The CDR3 is made up of 14 amino acids. Written as DNA, the CDR3 is TGTGCCAACGGGGACGGATCCCGCCTCGGGGAGCTGTTTTTT. This gives the protein CANGDGSRLGELFF.

This clonotype was observed at least ten times. J is TRBJ2-7 and V is TRBV5-5, with unresolved D. CDR3 length: 14 amino acids. Germline V gene sequence: CDR1 SGHKS, CDR2 YYEKEE (reference sequence). Trimming removed 4 bases at V and 2 bases at J, with 13 bases between. CDR3 region: CASSLEGWAYEQYF. For the CDR3, the DNA is TGTGCCAGCAGCCTGGAAGGTTGGGCCTACGAGCAGTACTTC. Full variable domain (missing parts from reference TRBV5-5 and TRBJ2-7): DAGVTQSPTHLIKTRGQQVTLRCSPISGHKSVSWYQQVLGQGPQFIFQYYEKEERGRGNFPDRFSARQFPNYSSELNVNALLLGDSALYLCASSLEGWAYEQYFGPGTRLTVT.

CDR3 in DNA: TGTGCCACCAAACTACAGGGGTCGAACACTGAAGCTTTCTTT. As protein: CATKLQGSNTEAFF. V gene TRBV6-2 or TRBV6-3 combines with J gene TRBJ1-1; TRBD1 matches 7 bases. Trimming took 10 bases from V and 1 from J; bases not matched to a gene: 9. This CDR3 has 14 amino acids. Germline loops: CDR1 MNHEY, CDR2 SVGEGT.

At least ten counts were recorded for this clonotype. The junction and the germline gene differ at one end; a read error may be behind it. The CDR3, as DNA: TGTGCCAGTAGTATTTATGGGGATCGGACGAGCTACGAGCGGTACTTC. Its protein is CASSIYGDRTSYERYF. The rearrangement joins TRBV19 to TRBJ2-7; D is unresolved. The germline V gene encodes CDR1 LNHDA and CDR2 SQIVND (reference sequence). There are 16 residues in the CDR3.

There are many counts of this clonotype. One end of the junction varies from germline; a read error may be responsible. V is TRBV6-2 or TRBV6-3 and J is TRBJ2-7; the match to TRBD2 covers 12 bases. Germline V lookup: CDR1 MNHEY, CDR2 SVGEGT. The CDR3 contains 15 residues. As DNA, the CDR3 is TGTGCCAGCGGCGCTAGCGGGAGGGCCTCCCACGAGCAGTACTTC. Translating gives CASGASGRASHEQYF.

This clonotype appeared many times. The rearrangement links TRBV7-8 to TRBJ1-3; possibly TRBD1 for D (5 bases). The CDR3 is 15 residues long. Per germline, CDR1 SGHVS and CDR2 FQNEAQ. V shed 5 bases and J shed 0 bases, with 11 bases lying between them. The chain's CDR3 is CASSRQSTSGNTIYF. The CDR3 region has the DNA TGTGCCAGCAGCCGACAGTCAACCTCTGGAAACACCATATATTTT.

This clonotype has a count of ten or more. V gene TRBV30 combines with J gene TRBJ1-5; no clear D. Germline-derived CDR1 and CDR2 are GTSNPN and SVGIG (reference sequence). The V end was cut by 1 base, the J end by 3 bases, with 7 bases between. There are 13 residues in the CDR3. CDR3: CAWSEDDNQPQHF. The CDR3 DNA sequence: TGTGCCTGGAGTGAGGACGACAATCAGCCCCAGCATTTT. The whole variable domain, filled in from reference TRBV30 and TRBJ1-5, reads SQTIHQWPATLVQPVGSPLSLECTVEGTSNPNLYWYRQAAGRGLQLLFYSVGIGQISSEVPQNLSASRPQDRQFILSSKKLLLSDSGFYLCAWSEDDNQPQHFGDGTRLSIL.

In its sample, this clonotype was seen many times. CDR3 region: CASSTPGTSGSYEQYF. The CDR3 coding sequence is TGTGCCAGCAGCACACCCGGGACTAGCGGGAGTTACGAGCAGTACTTC. The chain joins TRBV5-4 to TRBJ2-7; 14 nucleotides agree with TRBD2. With 4 bases clipped from V and 4 bases from J, the junction kept 7 bases outside the gene matches. The germline gives CDR1 SGHNT, CDR2 YYREEE (reference sequence). The CDR3 contains 16 residues.

The gene calls are TRBV24-1 and TRBJ2-5; 8 bases align to TRBD1. This CDR3 has 15 residues. From germline, CDR1 is KGHDR and CDR2 SFDVKD. V dropped 3 bases and J dropped 3; count of bases not matched to a gene: 5. The chain's CDR3 is CATSDQLDREETQYF. DNA for the CDR3: TGTGCCACCAGTGATCAACTGGACAGGGAAGAGACCCAGTACTTC.

This clonotype was picked up many times. This chain connects TRBV11-3 to TRBJ2-2, with 8 bases matching TRBD2. Germline CDR1 and CDR2: SGHNT and YENEEA. With 6 bases clipped from V and 5 bases from J, the junction kept 8 bases outside the gene matches. The length of the CDR3 is 15 residues. CDR3 nucleotide sequence: TGTGCCAGCAGTCCCGGGGGGGCCCGAACCGGGGAGCTGTTTTTT. Protein product: CASSPGGARTGELFF. The entire variable domain, with the rest obtained from reference TRBV11-3 and TRBJ2-2, is as follows: EAGVVQSPRYKIIEKKQPVAFWCNPISGHNTLYWYLQNLGQGPELLIRYENEEAVDDSQLPKDRFSAERLKGVDSTLKIQPAELGDSAVYLCASSPGGARTGELFFGEGSRLTVL.

The J gene is TRBJ2-7, the V gene TRBV6-2 or TRBV6-3; 7 bases are a match to TRBD2. The CDR3 has 15 residues. The junction had 9 bases not matched to a gene; V was cut back by 6 bases and J by 1 base. In germline, CDR1 is MNHEY, CDR2 SVGEGT. CDR3 coding DNA: TGTGCCAGCAGGCAAGTTGGGGGGGAATCCTACGAGCAGTACTTC. It specifies CASRQVGGESYEQYF.

Many counts were recorded for this clonotype. The V and J genes are TRBV6-5 and TRBJ1-1; 7 bases fit TRBD1. Trimming at V came to 7 bases and at J to 4 bases, leaving 15 bases not matched to a gene. CDR3 size: 16 residues. Germline values: CDR1 MNHEY, CDR2 SVGAGI. DNA for the CDR3: TGTGCCAGCACCCCAACAATCGCAGGGGGTCGCACTGAAGCTTTCTTT. Protein: CASTPTIAGGRTEAFF.

This clonotype has at least ten counts. This chain connects TRBV20-1 to TRBJ1-3; 9 positions agree with TRBD1. J gave up 6 bases and V 6 bases, and 12 bases lay outside the gene matches. The CDR3 extends over 15 amino acids. Germline V gene lookup returns CDR1 DFQATT and CDR2 SNEGSKA (reference sequence). The CDR3 here is CSAGRRDRVTNTIYF. For the CDR3, the DNA is TGCAGTGCCGGTCGTCGGGACAGGGTTACAAACACCATATATTTT.

This clonotype was recorded at least ten times. This chain's CDR3 is CASSLERAGELFF. The DNA of the CDR3 is TGCGCCAGCAGCTTAGAAAGGGCCGGGGAGCTGTTTTTT. The rearrangement links TRBV5-1 to TRBJ2-2; D call uncertain. Deletions cut 2 bases from V and 6 bases from J, with 8 bases between. The germline V gene has CDR1 SGHRS and CDR2 YFSETQ. This CDR3 has 13 residues.

This clonotype was recorded many times. The chain recombines TRBV3-1 with TRBJ1-2; D not certain. This CDR3 spans 13 amino acids. Trimming pared 2 bases from V and 7 bases from J, leaving 11 bases between. Germline lookup yields CDR1 LGHDT and CDR2 YNNKEL (reference sequence). The CDR3 DNA reads as TGTGCCAGCAGCCAAAAAGGGCTTAGTGGCTACACCTTC. This gives the protein CASSQKGLSGYTF.

V and J are TRBV15 and TRBJ1-2; TRBD1 aligns across 8 bases. Germline V gene data show CDR1 as LNHNV and CDR2 as YYDKDF (reference sequence). V trimming: 1 base; J trimming: 6 bases; junction bases outside the gene matches: 10. This CDR3 region has 16 residues. CDR3 in DNA: TGTGCCACCAGCAGAGCGGGTAACAGGGGGTCGAATGGCTACACCTTC. This translates into CATSRAGNRGSNGYTF.